The sequence of this T cell receptor beta chain was determined in a study of blood T cell repertoires in COVID-19. This clone was seen once. J gave up 3 bases and V 6 bases, and 10 bases lay outside the gene matches. Germline V gene data show CDR1 as MNHEY and CDR2 as SVGAGI. This CDR3 comprises 15 residues. Authors' methods: Nucleated cell counts were estimated from reference gene primer amplification. TCRdb keeps only in-frame clones here, not all; method: immunoSEQ multiplex PCR. The DNA gave D and trimming, while V, J and clone size come from that table. The sample gives fewer than 250,000 clones, around four fifths of which show up once; more than 9% is in the top ten.

The chain has TRBV6-5 and TRBJ2-7; 8 nucleotides line up with TRBD1. The source of this sequence is a woman aged 80 or older with COVID-19, enrolled during active disease. What was sequenced was peripheral blood. CDR3 residues: CASSPDRGWLYEQYV. The CDR3 DNA reads as TGTGCCAGCAGCCCCGACAGGGGCTGGCTCTACGAGCAGTACGTC.